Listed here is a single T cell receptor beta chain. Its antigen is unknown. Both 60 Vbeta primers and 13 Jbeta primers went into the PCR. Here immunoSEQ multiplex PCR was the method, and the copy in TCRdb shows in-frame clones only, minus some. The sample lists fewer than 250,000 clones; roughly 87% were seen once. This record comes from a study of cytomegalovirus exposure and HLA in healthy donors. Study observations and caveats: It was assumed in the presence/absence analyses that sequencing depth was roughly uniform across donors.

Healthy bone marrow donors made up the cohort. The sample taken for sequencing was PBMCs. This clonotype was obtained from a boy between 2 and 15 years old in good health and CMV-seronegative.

The CDR3 coding sequence is TGTGCCAGTAGCCTCGGGGGGACCTACGAGCAGTACTTC. Translating gives CASSLGGTYEQYF. The chain is built from TRBV19 and TRBJ2-7, with 7 positions matching TRBD2. CDR3 length: 13 amino acids. V trimming: 6 bases; J trimming: 2 bases; junction bases outside the gene matches: 4. In germline, CDR1 is LNHDA, CDR2 SQIVND (reference sequence).